These 10 T cell receptor beta chains came from one sample sequenced in a study of TIL therapy for anti-PD-1-resistant metastatic lung cancer. This was the immunoSEQ v3 assay. Profiling relied on immunoSEQ multiplex PCR, and the TCRdb table lists in-frame clones only, not all of them. The sample holds 25,000 to 40,000 clones; about 70% are singletons and the top ten take 2.5% to 3%. Time point meaning: pre-treatment sample, taken before nivolumab and TIL therapy. Specimen: blood, collected at baseline. The origin of the receptors is a woman between 30 and 85 years old with non-small cell lung cancer.

The gene calls are TRBV4-2 and TRBJ2-7; 7 bases are a match to TRBD2. Looked up from germline, CDR1 is LGHNA and CDR2 is YNFKEQ. The CDR3 covers 17 residues. J lost 4 bases, V lost 0 bases, and 12 bases had no gene match. The CDR3 DNA is TGTGCCAGCAGCCAAGAGTTGTGGGGAGGGCTTGATTACGAGCAGTACTTC. Translating gives CASSQELWGGLDYEQYF.

The chain joins TRBV7-8 to TRBJ2-1; D remains unclear. Germline V gene lookup returns CDR1 SGHVS and CDR2 FQNEAQ. This CDR3 region has 13 residues. The ends were cut back, 4 bases at V and 9 bases at J, with 13 bases in the middle. CDR3 coding DNA: TGTGCCAGCAGCTCGGACCCCCTCGTTGAGCAGTTCTTC. Translated: CASSSDPLVEQFF.

The chain has TRBV6-1 and TRBJ1-1; D unresolved. CDR1 is MNHNS, CDR2 SASEGT, per germline. The length of the CDR3 is 12 residues. The V gene lost 1 base and the J gene lost 6 bases, with 6 bases spanning the gap. The CDR3 DNA reads as TGTGCCAGCAGTGAAGTTAGGGCTGAAGCTTTCTTT. Encoded protein: CASSEVRAEAFF.

The V gene is TRBV5-1, the J gene TRBJ2-7; unclear D gene. The CDR3 loop spans 15 amino acids. Germline lookup yields CDR1 SGHRS and CDR2 YFSETQ. Trimming left V 3 bases short and J 1 base short, with 14 bases between. DNA for the CDR3: TGCGCCAGCAGCTCCGCCTATTTGGGATCCTACGAGCAGTACTTC. Residues: CASSSAYLGSYEQYF.

This clone was observed a handful of times. V gene TRBV27 combines with J gene TRBJ1-5; tentatively, D is TRBD1 (5 bases). The CDR3 extends over 14 amino acids. The V gene lost 6 bases and the J gene lost 5 bases, with 14 bases spanning the gap. The germline V gene has CDR1 MNHEY and CDR2 SMNVEV (reference sequence). The CDR3 DNA reads as TGTGCCAGCAGCGAGGGCTGGGGGTATCAGCCCCAGCATTTT. Translation gives CASSEGWGYQPQHF.

The chain uses TRBV19 and TRBJ2-7; the D gene is possibly TRBD2 (5 bases). V gave up 5 bases and J gave up 3 bases, with 14 bases separating them. CDR3 length: 14 amino acids. CDR1 is LNHDA and CDR2 is SQIVND in the germline V gene (reference sequence). CDR3 residues: CASSRRGLIYEQYF. In DNA form, the CDR3 reads TGTGCCAGTAGTCGCCGGGGTTTAATCTACGAGCAGTACTTC.

V gene TRBV4-2 combines with J gene TRBJ2-3; TRBD2 matches 9 bases. V lost 4 bases and J lost 8; bases outside the gene matches: 13. The CDR3 is 16 residues long. The germline CDR1 and CDR2 sequences are LGHNA and YNFKEQ. The CDR3 region has the DNA TGTGCCAGCAGCCCAGGCACTAGCGGGCCTGGCGGTACGCAGTATTTT. This translates into CASSPGTSGPGGTQYF.

J is TRBJ1-1 and V is TRBV7-9, with 8 nucleotides matching TRBD1. V was clipped by 4 bases and J by 4 bases; unmatched bases: 8. The germline V gene encodes CDR1 SEHNR and CDR2 FQNEAQ (reference sequence). The CDR3 runs to 15 residues. CDR3 sequence reads: CASSSSGGAATEAFF. The CDR3 DNA sequence: TGTGCCAGCAGCTCTTCAGGGGGCGCCGCCACTGAAGCTTTCTTT.

J is TRBJ1-5 and V is TRBV7-9; no reliable D call. The CDR3 has 13 amino acids. Germline V gene lookup returns CDR1 SEHNR and CDR2 FQNEAQ (reference sequence). V was clipped by 2 bases and J by 5 bases, with 7 bases between them. The CDR3 sequence: CASSLWGDQPQHF. CDR3 nucleotides: TGTGCCAGCAGCTTATGGGGAGATCAGCCCCAGCATTTT. The full variable domain, with the rest looked up from reference TRBV7-9 and TRBJ1-5, is DTGVSQNPRHKITKRGQNVTFRCDPISEHNRLYWYRQTLGQGPEFLTYFQNEAQLEKSRLLSDRFSAERPKGSFSTLEIQRTEQGDSAMYLCASSLWGDQPQHFGDGTRLSIL.

The chain carries TRBV9 and TRBJ1-1, with 8 bases lining up with TRBD1. Germline V gene sequence: CDR1 SGDLS, CDR2 YYNGEE. CDR3 length equals 13 residues. V trimming: 0 bases; J trimming: 11 bases; junction bases outside the gene matches: 6. The CDR3 loop reads CASSVDPTGDAFF. CDR3 DNA sequence: TGTGCCAGCAGCGTAGATCCGACAGGGGATGCTTTCTTT.